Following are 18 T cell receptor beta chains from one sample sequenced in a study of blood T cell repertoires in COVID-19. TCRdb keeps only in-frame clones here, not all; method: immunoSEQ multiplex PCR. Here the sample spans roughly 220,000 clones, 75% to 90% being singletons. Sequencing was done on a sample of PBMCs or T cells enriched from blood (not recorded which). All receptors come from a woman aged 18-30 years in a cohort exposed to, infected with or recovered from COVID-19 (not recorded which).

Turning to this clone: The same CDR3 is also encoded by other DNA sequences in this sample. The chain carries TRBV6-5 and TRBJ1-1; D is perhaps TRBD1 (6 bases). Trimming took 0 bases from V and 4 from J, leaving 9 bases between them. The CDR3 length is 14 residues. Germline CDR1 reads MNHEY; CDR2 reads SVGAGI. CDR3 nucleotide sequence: TGTGCCAGCAGTTACTCGAAAGGGGGCACTGAAGCTTTCTTT. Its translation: CASSYSKGGTEAFF.

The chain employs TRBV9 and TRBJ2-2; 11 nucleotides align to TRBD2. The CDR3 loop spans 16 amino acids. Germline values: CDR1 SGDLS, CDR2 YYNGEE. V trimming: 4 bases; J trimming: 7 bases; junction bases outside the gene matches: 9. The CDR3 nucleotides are TGTGCCAGCAGCCGGCTAGCGGGGGGCTTATTCGGGGAGCTGTTTTTT. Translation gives CASSRLAGGLFGELFF.

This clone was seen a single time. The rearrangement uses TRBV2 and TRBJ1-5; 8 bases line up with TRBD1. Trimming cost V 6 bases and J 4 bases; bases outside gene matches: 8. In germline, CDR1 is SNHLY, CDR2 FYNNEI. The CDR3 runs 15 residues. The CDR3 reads CASSTDRGSNQPQHF. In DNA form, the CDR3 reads TGTGCCAGCAGCACCGACAGGGGATCGAATCAGCCCCAGCATTTT.

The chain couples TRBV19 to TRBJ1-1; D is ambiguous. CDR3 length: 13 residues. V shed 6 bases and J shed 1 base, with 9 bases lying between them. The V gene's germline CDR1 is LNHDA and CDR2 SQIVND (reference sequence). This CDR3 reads CASSRVWNTEAFF. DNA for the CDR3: TGTGCCAGTAGCCGGGTCTGGAACACTGAAGCTTTCTTT.

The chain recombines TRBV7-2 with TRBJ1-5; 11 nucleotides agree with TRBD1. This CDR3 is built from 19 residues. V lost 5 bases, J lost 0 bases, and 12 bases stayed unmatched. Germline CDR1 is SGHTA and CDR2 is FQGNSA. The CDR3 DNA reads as TGTGCCAGCAGCACGAAAGGAGGGACAGGGGGATATAGCAATCAGCCCCAGCATTTT. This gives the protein CASSTKGGTGGYSNQPQHF.

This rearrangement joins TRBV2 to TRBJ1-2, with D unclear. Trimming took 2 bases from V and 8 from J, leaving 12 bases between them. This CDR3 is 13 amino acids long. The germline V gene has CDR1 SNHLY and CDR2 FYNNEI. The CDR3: CASSETSPGGYTF. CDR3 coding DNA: TGTGCCAGCAGTGAAACTTCCCCGGGGGGCTACACCTTC. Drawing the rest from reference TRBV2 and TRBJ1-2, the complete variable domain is EPEVTQTPSHQVTQMGQEVILRCVPISNHLYFYWYRQILGQKVEFLVSFYNNEISEKSEIFDDQFSVERPDGSNFTLKIRSTKLEDSAMYFCASSETSPGGYTFGSGTRLTVV.

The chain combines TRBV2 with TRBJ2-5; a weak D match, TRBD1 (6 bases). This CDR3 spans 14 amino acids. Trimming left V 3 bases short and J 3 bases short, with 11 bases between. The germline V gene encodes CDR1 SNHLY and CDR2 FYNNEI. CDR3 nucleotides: TGTGCCAGCAGTGATAGGTCAGGGGAAGAGACCCAGTACTTC. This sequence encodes CASSDRSGEETQYF.

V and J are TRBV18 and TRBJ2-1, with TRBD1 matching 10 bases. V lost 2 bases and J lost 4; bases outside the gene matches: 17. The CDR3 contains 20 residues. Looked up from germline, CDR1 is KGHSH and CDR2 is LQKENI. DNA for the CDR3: TGTGCCAGCTCACCATACGGGACAGGGGAACGGGAGGTTGAGTACAATGAGCAGTTCTTC. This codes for CASSPYGTGEREVEYNEQFF.

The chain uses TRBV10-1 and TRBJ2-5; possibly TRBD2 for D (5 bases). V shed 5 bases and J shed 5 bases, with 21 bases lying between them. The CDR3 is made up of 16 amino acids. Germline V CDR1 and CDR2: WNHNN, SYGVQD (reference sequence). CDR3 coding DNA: TGCGCCAGCAGTTCCGATGATCAGCTAGCTTCGGAGACCCAGTACTTC. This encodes CASSSDDQLASETQYF.

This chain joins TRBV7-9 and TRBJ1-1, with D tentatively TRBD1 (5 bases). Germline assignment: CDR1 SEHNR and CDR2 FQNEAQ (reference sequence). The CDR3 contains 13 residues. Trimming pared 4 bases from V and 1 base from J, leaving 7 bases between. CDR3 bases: TGTGCCAGCAGCTCCGGACAGAACACTGAAGCTTTCTTT. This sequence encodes CASSSGQNTEAFF.

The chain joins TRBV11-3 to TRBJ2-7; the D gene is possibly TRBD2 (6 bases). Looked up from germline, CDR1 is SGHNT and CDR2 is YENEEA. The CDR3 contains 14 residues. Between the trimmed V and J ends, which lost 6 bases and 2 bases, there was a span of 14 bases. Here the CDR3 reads CASRDRDSAYEQYF. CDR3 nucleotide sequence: TGTGCCAGCAGGGACCGGGACTCCGCCTACGAGCAGTACTTC.

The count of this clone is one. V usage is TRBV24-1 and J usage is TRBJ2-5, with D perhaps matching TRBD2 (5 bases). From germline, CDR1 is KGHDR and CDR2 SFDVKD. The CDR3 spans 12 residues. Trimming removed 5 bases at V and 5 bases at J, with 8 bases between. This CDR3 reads CATSVSGETQYF. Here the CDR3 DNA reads TGTGCCACCAGTGTCAGCGGTGAGACCCAGTACTTC.

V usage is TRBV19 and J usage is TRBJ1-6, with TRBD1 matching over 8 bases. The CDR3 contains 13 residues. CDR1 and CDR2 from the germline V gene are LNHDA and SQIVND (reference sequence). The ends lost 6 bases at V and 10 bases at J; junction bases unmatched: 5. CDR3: CASSLGQDSPLHF. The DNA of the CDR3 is TGTGCCAGTAGCTTGGGACAGGACTCACCCCTCCACTTT. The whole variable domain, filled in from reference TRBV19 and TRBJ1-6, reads DGGITQSPKYLFRKEGQNVTLSCEQNLNHDAMYWYRQDPGQGLRLIYYSQIVNDFQKGDIAEGYSVSREKKESFPLTVTSAQKNPTAFYLCASSLGQDSPLHFGNGTRLTVT.

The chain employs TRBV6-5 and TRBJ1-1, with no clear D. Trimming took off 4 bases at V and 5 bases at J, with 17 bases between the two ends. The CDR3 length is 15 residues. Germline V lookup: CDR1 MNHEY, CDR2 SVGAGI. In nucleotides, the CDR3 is TGTGCCAGCAGTTGGGCGGGGAGGTCGGGAACTGAAGCTTTCTTT. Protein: CASSWAGRSGTEAFF.

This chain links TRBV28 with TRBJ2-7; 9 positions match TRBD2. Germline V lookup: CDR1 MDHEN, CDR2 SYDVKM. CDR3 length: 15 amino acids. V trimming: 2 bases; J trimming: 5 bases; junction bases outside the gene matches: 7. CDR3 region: CASSLPASGDNEQYF. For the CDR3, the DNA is TGTGCCAGCAGTTTACCGGCTAGCGGGGATAACGAGCAGTACTTC.

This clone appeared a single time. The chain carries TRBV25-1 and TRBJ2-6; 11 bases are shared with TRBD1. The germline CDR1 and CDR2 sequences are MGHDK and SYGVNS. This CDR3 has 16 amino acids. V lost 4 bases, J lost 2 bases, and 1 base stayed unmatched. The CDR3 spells CASSGTGGPGANVLTF. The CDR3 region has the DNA TGTGCCAGCAGTGGGACAGGGGGCCCTGGGGCCAACGTCCTGACTTTC.

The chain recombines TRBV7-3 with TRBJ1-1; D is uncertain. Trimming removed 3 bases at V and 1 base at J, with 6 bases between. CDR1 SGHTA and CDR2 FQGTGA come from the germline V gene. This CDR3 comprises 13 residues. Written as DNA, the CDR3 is TGTGCCAGCAGCTTGCTAGAGAACACTGAAGCTTTCTTT. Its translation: CASSLLENTEAFF.

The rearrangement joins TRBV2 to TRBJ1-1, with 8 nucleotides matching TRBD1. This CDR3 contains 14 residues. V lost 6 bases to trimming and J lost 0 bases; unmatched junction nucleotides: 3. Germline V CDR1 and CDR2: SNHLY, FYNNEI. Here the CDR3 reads CASRGGQVNTEAFF. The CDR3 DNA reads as TGTGCCAGCAGGGGGGGACAGGTGAACACTGAAGCTTTCTTT.